This T cell receptor (beta chain) was retrieved from a study of T cell changes during pregnancy in multiple sclerosis. This clone occurred once. V gave up 2 bases and J gave up 3 bases, with 22 bases separating them. CDR1 and CDR2 (germline): SGHTA, FQGNSA. This CDR3 has 18 residues. This table comes from immunoSEQ multiplex PCR, and its TCRdb copy is limited to in-frame clones, with some not included. The sample records approximately 59,000 clones, about 94% being singletons. This TCR was recovered from a female donor with multiple sclerosis, enrolled in a pregnancy study. Sequences were derived from CD4+ T cells from peripheral blood mononuclear cells, sampled before pregnancy. The chain carries TRBV7-2 and TRBJ1-1; D possibly corresponds to TRBD1 (6 bases). This chain's CDR3 is CASSLSGSQGLRDTEAFF. The CDR3, as DNA: TGTGCCAGCAGCTTATCGGGTAGTCAGGGGCTAAGGGACACTGAAGCTTTCTTT.